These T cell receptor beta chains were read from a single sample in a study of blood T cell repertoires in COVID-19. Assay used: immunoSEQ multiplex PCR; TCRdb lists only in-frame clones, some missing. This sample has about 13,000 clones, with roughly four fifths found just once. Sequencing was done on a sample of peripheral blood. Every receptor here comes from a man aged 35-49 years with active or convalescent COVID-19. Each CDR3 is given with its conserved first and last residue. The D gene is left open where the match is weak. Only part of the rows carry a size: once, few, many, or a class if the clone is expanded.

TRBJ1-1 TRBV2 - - TGTGCCAGCACCCAGGGAGGCGGCACTGAAGCTTTCTTT CASTQGGGTEAFF
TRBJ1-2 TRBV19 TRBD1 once TGTGCCAGTAGTGGGCCCATGGACAGGACGGCTGGCTACACCTTC CASSGPMDRTAGYTF
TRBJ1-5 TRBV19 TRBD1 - TGTGCCAGTGCGGGACAGAATTTTCAGCCCCAGCATTTT CASAGQNFQPQHF
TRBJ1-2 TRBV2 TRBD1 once TGTGCCAGCAGGGGGGGACAGCCTAACTATGGCTACACCTTC CASRGGQPNYGYTF
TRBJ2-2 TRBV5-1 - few TGCGCCAGCAGCTTGTCACAATCTGGCCCCGGGGAGCTGTTTTTT CASSLSQSGPGELFF
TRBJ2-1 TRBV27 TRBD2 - TGTGCCAGCAGTTTTCTCGCGGGAGGGCCATATGAGCAGTTCTTC CASSFLAGGPYEQFF
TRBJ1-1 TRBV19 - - TGTGCCAGTAGTGGCCAGGGTGACACTGAAGCTTTCTTT CASSGQGDTEAFF
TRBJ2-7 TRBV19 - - TGTGCCTCCAGGGAGGCGGAGAGCTCCTACGAGCAGTACTTC CASREAESSYEQYF
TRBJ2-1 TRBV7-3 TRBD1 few TGTGCCAGCAGCTTAAACGACAGGGGCTCCTACAATGAGCAGTTCTTC CASSLNDRGSYNEQFF
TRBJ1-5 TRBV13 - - TGTGCCAGCAGCACACAGGGCTATCAGCCCCAGCATTTT CASSTQGYQPQHF
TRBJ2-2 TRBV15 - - TGTGCCACCAGCGGCGGGACGGGGTCCGGGGAGCTGTTTTTT CATSGGTGSGELFF
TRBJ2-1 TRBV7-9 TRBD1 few TGTGCCAGCAGCGACAGGGGGCAGGGTGAGCAGTTCTTC CASSDRGQGEQFF
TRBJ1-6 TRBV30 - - TGTGCCTGCCCAGGACAGTTGAATTCACCCCTCCACTTT CACPGQLNSPLHF
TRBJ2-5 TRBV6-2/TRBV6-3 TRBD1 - TGTGCCAGCAGTTTACAGGGGACCCCGGCCCAGTACTTC CASSLQGTPAQYF
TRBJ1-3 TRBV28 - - TGTGCCAGCAGTTCCCGGGACTTCGGTAGCTCTGGAAACACCATATATTTT CASSSRDFGSSGNTIYF
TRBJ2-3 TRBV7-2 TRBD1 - TGTGCCAGCAGCTTTCTTGGACAGGGGGCCTCAGATACGCAGTATTTT CASSFLGQGASDTQYF
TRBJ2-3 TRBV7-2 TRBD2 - TGTGCCAGCAGGTCCCCTAGCGGGACAGATACGCAGTATTTT CASRSPSGTDTQYF
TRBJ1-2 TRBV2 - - TGTGCCAGCGCGATACAGGGAAACTATGGCTACACCTTC CASAIQGNYGYTF
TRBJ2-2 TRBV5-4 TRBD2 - TGTGCCAGCGTGTTCGGGAGGAGAACCGGGGAGCTGTTTTTT CASVFGRRTGELFF
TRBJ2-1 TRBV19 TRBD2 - TGTGCCAGTAGTCCGACTAGCGGGGGTGGGGTCAATGAGCAGTTCTTC CASSPTSGGGVNEQFF
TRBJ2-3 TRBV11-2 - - TGTGCCAGCAGCTTGCGGCAGCGAAGCACAGATACGCAGTATTTT CASSLRQRSTDTQYF
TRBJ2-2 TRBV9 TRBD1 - TGTGCCAGCGACAGGGAAAACACCGGGGAGCTGTTTTTT CASDRENTGELFF
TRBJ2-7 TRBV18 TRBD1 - TGTGCCAGCTCACCATGGGACAGGGGGAGCGAGCAGTACTTC CASSPWDRGSEQYF
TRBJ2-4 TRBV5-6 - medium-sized TGTGCCAGCAGCTTGGTCGTGGGAGCTCACATTCAGTACTTC CASSLVVGAHIQYF
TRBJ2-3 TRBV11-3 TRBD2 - TGTGCCAGCAGCCTCTGGACTAGCGGGAGCGGTGCAGATACGCAGTATTTT CASSLWTSGSGADTQYF
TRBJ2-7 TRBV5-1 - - TGCGCCAGTCGGGAGGACAGTGGTAACGAGCAGTACTTC CASREDSGNEQYF
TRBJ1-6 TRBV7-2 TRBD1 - TGTGCCAGCAGCTCCGCGCCAGGGGGCCGCTATTCACCCCTCCACTTT CASSSAPGGRYSPLHF
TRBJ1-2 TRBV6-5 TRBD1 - TGTGCCACCATGCGGGACAGGGGAGATCCCGGCTACACCTTC CATMRDRGDPGYTF
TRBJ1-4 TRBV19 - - TGTGCCAGTAGTATAGGGTATCAGGTTGGGAATGAAAAACTGTTTTTT CASSIGYQVGNEKLFF
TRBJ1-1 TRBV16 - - TGTGCCAGCAGCCACGGGAGGACTGAAGCTTTCTTT CASSHGRTEAFF
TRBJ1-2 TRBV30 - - TGTGCCTGGAGCCGGGACTTCCCGGATGGCTACACCTTC CAWSRDFPDGYTF
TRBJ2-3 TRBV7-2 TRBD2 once TGTGCCAGCAGCTGGGGGACTAGCGGGGGGCGCACAGATACGCAGTATTTT CASSWGTSGGRTDTQYF
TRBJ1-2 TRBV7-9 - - TGTGCCAGCAGCCCGTGGACTTCCTCAAGTGGCTACACCTTC CASSPWTSSSGYTF
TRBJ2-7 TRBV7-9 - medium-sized TGTGCCAGCAGCCCGACAGCTAAGGGCTACGAGCAGTACTTC CASSPTAKGYEQYF
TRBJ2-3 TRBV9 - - TGTGCCAGCAGCGTTCTAGGGTGGGGCCCCGAGGGCACAGATACGCAGTATTTT CASSVLGWGPEGTDTQYF
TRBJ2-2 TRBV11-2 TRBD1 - TGTGCCAGCAGCCCCCGGACAGGAACCACCGGGGAGCTGTTTTTT CASSPRTGTTGELFF
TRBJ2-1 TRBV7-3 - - TGTGCCAGCAGCTTAAGGCGGCGGGGTGTGGGCAATGAGCAGTTCTTC CASSLRRRGVGNEQFF
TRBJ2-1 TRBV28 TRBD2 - TGTGCCAGCGGGACTAGCGGGGGGGCCCGGAGTGAGCAGTTCTTC CASGTSGGARSEQFF
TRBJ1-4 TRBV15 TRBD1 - TGTGCCACCAGCAGAGCAGGGGGCTTGGAAAAACTGTTTTTT CATSRAGGLEKLFF
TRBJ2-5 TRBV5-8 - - TGTGCCAGCAGCTTGGGGCCGCCTGAAAGGGGAGAGACCCAGTACTTC CASSLGPPERGETQYF